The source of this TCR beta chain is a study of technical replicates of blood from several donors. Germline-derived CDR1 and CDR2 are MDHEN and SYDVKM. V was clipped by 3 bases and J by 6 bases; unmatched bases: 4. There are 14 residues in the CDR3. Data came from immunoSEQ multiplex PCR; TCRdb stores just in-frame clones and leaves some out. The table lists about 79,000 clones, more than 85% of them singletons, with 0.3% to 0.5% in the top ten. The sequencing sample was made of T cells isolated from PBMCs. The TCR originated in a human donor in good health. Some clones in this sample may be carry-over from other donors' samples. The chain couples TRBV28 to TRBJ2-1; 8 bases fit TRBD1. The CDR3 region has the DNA TGTGCCAGCAGTTTCGGGACAGGTCGCAATGAGCAGTTCTTC. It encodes CASSFGTGRNEQFF.